The 27 T cell receptor beta chains presented below share a single source sample, sequenced in a study of OX40 agonist ivuxolimab in advanced cancers. Here immunoSEQ multiplex PCR was the method, and the copy in TCRdb shows in-frame clones only, minus some. The data contain over 75,000 clones, 90% of them singletons. The sample here was CD4+ or CD8+ T cells sorted from blood, taken in a trial of the OX40 agonist ivuxolimab. These receptors came from an adult with an advanced solid tumor such as melanoma, head and neck, liver or kidney cancer.

The chain joins TRBV5-1 to TRBJ2-5; D call uncertain. The CDR3 sequence is 14 residues long. Trimming took 10 bases from V and 5 from J, leaving 21 bases between them. Germline CDR1 is SGHRS and CDR2 is YFSETQ. The CDR3: CAGRLIPGSETQYF. In DNA, the CDR3 is TGCGCCGGCCGACTTATTCCAGGTAGTGAGACCCAGTACTTC.

This rearrangement joins TRBV11-2 to TRBJ2-7; no definite D call. Germline V gives CDR1 SGHAT, CDR2 FQNNGV. Trimming stripped 0 bases from V and 7 bases from J, with 10 bases between. The CDR3 is 13 residues long. CDR3 amino acids: CASSLDSLREQYF. The CDR3 nucleotides are TGTGCCAGCAGCTTAGACAGTTTGAGGGAGCAGTACTTC.

The CDR3 sequence: CASSLDGSDYEQYF. CDR3 nucleotides: TGTGCCAGCAGCTTAGATGGAAGTGACTACGAGCAGTACTTC. V and J are TRBV11-2 and TRBJ2-7; D gene uncertain. V gave up 0 bases and J gave up 3 bases, with 9 bases separating them. CDR1 SGHAT and CDR2 FQNNGV come from the germline V gene. This CDR3 comprises 14 residues.

In its sample, this clone was seen once. The chain carries TRBV11-3 and TRBJ2-3, with unresolved D. CDR1 is SGHNT and CDR2 is YENEEA in the germline V gene. Trimming left V 5 bases short and J 0 bases short, with 9 bases between. The CDR3 consists of 14 residues. CDR3 nucleotide sequence: TGTGCCAGCAGCACCGGAAGTAGCACAGATACGCAGTATTTT. Translated, it gives CASSTGSSTDTQYF.

CDR3 nucleotides: TGTGCCAGCAGCTCTCAAGGTTCCTACAATGAGCAGTTCTTC. Encoded protein: CASSSQGSYNEQFF. The J gene is TRBJ2-1, the V gene TRBV11-2; the D is unclear. This CDR3 comprises 14 residues. Trimming left V 4 bases short and J 1 base short, with 8 bases between. The V gene's germline CDR1 is SGHAT and CDR2 FQNNGV. Filled out from reference TRBV11-2 and TRBJ2-1, the complete variable domain reads EAGVAQSPRYKIIEKRQSVAFWCNPISGHATLYWYQQILGQGPKLLIQFQNNGVVDDSQLPKDRFSAERLKGVDSTLKIQPAKLEDSAVYLCASSSQGSYNEQFFGPGTRLTVL.

This chain links TRBV4-1 with TRBJ1-5, with D tentatively TRBD1 (6 bases). The V end lost 4 bases, the J end lost 10 bases, and 17 bases lay between the germline ends. Germline V lookup: CDR1 MGHRA, CDR2 YSYEKL. This CDR3 spans 14 amino acids. The CDR3 sequence: CASSLTGHPSPQHF. CDR3 nucleotides: TGCGCCAGCAGCCTAACGGGACACCCTTCCCCCCAGCATTTT.

This sequence joins TRBV6-5 and TRBJ1-5; D call uncertain. The germline CDR1 and CDR2 sequences are MNHEY and SVGAGI. V was clipped by 5 bases and J by 7 bases, with 9 bases between them. This CDR3 spans 12 amino acids. As DNA, the CDR3 is TGTGCCAGCAGTCTCCGTGGCCAGCCCCAGCATTTT. It codes for CASSLRGQPQHF.

The chain is built from TRBV7-2 and TRBJ1-3; D not resolved. The V gene lost 6 bases and the J gene lost 0 bases, with 15 bases spanning the gap. Germline CDR1 reads SGHTA; CDR2 reads FQGNSA. The CDR3 is made up of 16 amino acids. This chain's CDR3 is CASSKNGGISGNTIYF. As DNA, the CDR3 is TGTGCCAGCAGTAAAAATGGCGGGATCTCTGGAAACACCATATATTTT.

V usage is TRBV25-1 and J usage is TRBJ1-3; D unresolved. The germline V gene encodes CDR1 MGHDK and CDR2 SYGVNS. V was trimmed by 3 bases and J by 4 bases, leaving 10 bases between them. The CDR3 length is 14 residues. The CDR3 spells CASSEAGVGNTIYF. The CDR3, as DNA: TGTGCCAGCAGTGAGGCAGGCGTCGGAAACACCATATATTTT.

This rearrangement joins TRBV5-1 to TRBJ2-7; D is perhaps TRBD2 (6 bases). CDR1 is SGHRS and CDR2 is YFSETQ in the germline V gene. This CDR3 region has 12 residues. Trimming left V 4 bases short and J 6 bases short, with 11 bases between. The CDR3 sequence: CASSPLGGEQYF. Written as DNA, the CDR3 is TGCGCCAGCAGCCCACTCGGGGGCGAGCAGTACTTC.

V usage is TRBV10-3 and J usage is TRBJ2-7, with 7 bases fitting TRBD2. Looked up from germline, CDR1 is ENHRY and CDR2 is SYGVKD. CDR3 length: 12 residues. J was trimmed by 6 bases and V by 10 bases; bases with no gene match: 9. CDR3 sequence reads: CATGRGLAEQYF. CDR3 DNA: TGTGCCACTGGGAGGGGTCTGGCCGAGCAGTACTTC.

This rearrangement joins TRBV6-6 to TRBJ2-7, with TRBD2 matching 13 bases. The CDR3 is made up of 16 amino acids. V trimming: 6 bases; J trimming: 5 bases; junction bases outside the gene matches: 10. Germline CDR1 and CDR2: MNHNY and SVGAGI (reference sequence). The CDR3 sequence is CASRDPGTSGKHEQYF. The DNA for the CDR3 is TGTGCCAGCAGGGACCCCGGGACTAGCGGGAAACACGAGCAGTACTTC.

The rearrangement uses TRBV6-6 and TRBJ1-2; 10 bases match TRBD1. V lost 6 bases and J lost 4; bases outside the gene matches: 8. CDR3 size: 15 residues. Looked up from germline, CDR1 is MNHNY and CDR2 is SVGAGI (reference sequence). The CDR3 sequence is CASSQDRGEFYGYTF. CDR3 coding DNA: TGTGCCAGCAGCCAGGACAGGGGGGAGTTCTATGGCTACACCTTC.

The chain has TRBV7-6 and TRBJ2-7, with D possibly being TRBD2 (5 bases). Germline lookup yields CDR1 SGHVS and CDR2 FNYEAQ. V lost 5 bases to trimming and J lost 6 bases, with 17 bases between them. This CDR3 spans 14 amino acids. CDR3 DNA: TGTGCCAGCAGCCCCGAGGGTCCAGGCGGCGAGCAGTACTTC. Its protein is CASSPEGPGGEQYF. Variable domain in full (rest from reference TRBV7-6 and TRBJ2-7): GAGVSQSPRYKVTKRGQDVALRCDPISGHVSLYWYRQALGQGPEFLTYFNYEAQQDKSGLPNDRFSAERPEGSISTLTIQRTEQRDSAMYRCASSPEGPGGEQYFGPGTRLTVT.

The V and J genes are TRBV7-3 and TRBJ1-1; D gene ambiguous. The CDR3 runs 14 residues. The V end lost 5 bases, the J end lost 4 bases, and 14 bases lay between the germline ends. Germline CDR1 SGHTA, CDR2 FQGTGA. The CDR3 region is CASSHGSFGTEAFF. The CDR3, as DNA: TGTGCCAGCAGCCATGGGAGTTTTGGCACTGAAGCTTTCTTT.

This clone was detected once. The rearrangement uses TRBV10-2 and TRBJ2-2; 9 bases agree with TRBD2. V lost 3 bases and J lost 5; bases outside the gene matches: 13. CDR1 is WSHSY, CDR2 SAAADI, per germline. The CDR3 has 18 amino acids. CDR3: CASSDRGVSGRYTGELFF. The CDR3 region has the DNA TGCGCCAGCAGTGACCGAGGAGTTAGCGGGAGATATACCGGGGAGCTGTTTTTT.

V usage is TRBV6-1 and J usage is TRBJ1-1; D is uncertain. The CDR3 spans 14 residues. CDR1 is MNHNS, CDR2 SASEGT, per germline. V dropped 2 bases and J dropped 4 bases, with 11 bases sitting between them. The CDR3 loop reads CASSELPFRTEAFF. The CDR3 bases are TGTGCCAGCAGTGAATTACCCTTTCGCACTGAAGCTTTCTTT.

The rearrangement joins TRBV7-2 to TRBJ2-7; 14 bases match TRBD2. The junction had 5 bases not matched to a gene; V was cut back by 1 base and J by 6 bases. There are 16 residues in the CDR3. Germline assignment: CDR1 SGHTA and CDR2 FQGNSA. CDR3 amino acids: CASSLGLAGGRAEQYF. DNA for the CDR3: TGTGCCAGCAGCTTAGGACTAGCGGGAGGGCGTGCCGAGCAGTACTTC.

The chain couples TRBV25-1 to TRBJ2-3; perhaps TRBD2 as D (5 bases). Germline assignment: CDR1 MGHDK and CDR2 SYGVNS. This CDR3 comprises 13 residues. Deletions cut 10 bases from V and 1 base from J, with 12 bases between. CDR3 in DNA: TGTGCCACCATCAGAGCGGGCACAGATACGCAGTATTTT. It translates to CATIRAGTDTQYF.

The chain couples TRBV9 to TRBJ1-6; maybe TRBD1 (6 bases). This CDR3 spans 15 amino acids. V was cut by 0 bases and J by 3 bases, with 7 bases left in between. Germline V lookup: CDR1 SGDLS, CDR2 YYNGEE. The CDR3 sequence: CASSVGTDYNSPLHF. CDR3 sequence (DNA): TGTGCCAGCAGCGTAGGGACAGACTATAATTCACCCCTCCACTTT.

The chain is built from TRBV7-2 and TRBJ2-1; TRBD2 agrees at 7 bases. Losses at the gene ends were 1 base for V and 8 bases for J; bases not matched to a gene: 8. The length of the CDR3 is 15 residues. CDR1 and CDR2 from the germline V gene are SGHTA and FQGNSA. Here the CDR3 reads CASSLEAGTGYEQFF. In DNA form, the CDR3 reads TGTGCCAGCAGCTTAGAAGCGGGAACGGGATATGAGCAGTTCTTC.

The rearrangement joins TRBV6-4 to TRBJ2-2; 10 bases are shared with TRBD2. Germline CDR1 is MRHNA and CDR2 is SNTAGT. V shed 0 bases and J 3 bases; nucleotides not matched to a gene: 1. This CDR3 comprises 16 residues. CDR3 sequence: CASSDSGTSDTGELFF. The CDR3 nucleotides read TGTGCCAGCAGTGACTCTGGGACTAGCGACACCGGGGAGCTGTTTTTT.

The rearrangement uses TRBV15 and TRBJ2-5; D is unclear. The CDR3 length is 15 residues. V was trimmed by 4 bases and J by 5 bases, leaving 17 bases between them. Germline CDR1 is LNHNV and CDR2 is YYDKDF (reference sequence). CDR3 DNA sequence: TGTGCCACCAGCACCGTCGCCCTGGACCGGGAGACCCAGTACTTC. It is translated as CATSTVALDRETQYF.

This clone was detected only once. The chain has TRBV5-1 and TRBJ1-3, with 7 positions matching TRBD1. This CDR3 is built from 15 residues. The V and J ends lost 2 bases and 1 base, in that order; junction bases with no gene match: 3. Germline V lookup: CDR1 SGHRS, CDR2 YFSETQ. Here the CDR3 DNA reads TGCGCCAGCAGCTTAGGGACAGATTCTGGAAACACCATATATTTT. This gives the protein CASSLGTDSGNTIYF.

This clone has only one observation. This sequence joins TRBV7-2 and TRBJ2-1, with D maybe TRBD1 (6 bases). In germline, CDR1 is SGHTA, CDR2 FQGNSA. Trimming took 8 bases from V and 9 from J, leaving 26 bases between them. The CDR3 has 16 amino acids. Written as DNA, the CDR3 is TGTGCCAGCGGCCAGGGGTCCTTTGGTAGTCGGGGTGAGCAGTTCTTC. This translates into CASGQGSFGSRGEQFF.

The V and J genes are TRBV4-2 and TRBJ2-3; D remains unclear. This CDR3 region has 16 residues. The V end lost 3 bases, the J end lost 6 bases, and 19 bases lay between the germline ends. Germline V CDR1 and CDR2: LGHNA, YNFKEQ. The DNA of the CDR3 is TGTGCCAGCAGCCAGTCGACCACTGCTACAGAGGATACGCAGTATTTT. Residues: CASSQSTTATEDTQYF.

The chain is built from TRBV7-6 and TRBJ2-3; maybe TRBD1 (5 bases). Trimming removed 2 bases at V and 0 bases at J, with 12 bases between. This CDR3 contains 16 residues. Germline V gene lookup returns CDR1 SGHVS and CDR2 FNYEAQ. The CDR3 region has the DNA TGTGCCAGCAGCTTAAGGGCAGGGCTTAGCACAGATACGCAGTATTTT. Translation: CASSLRAGLSTDTQYF.